A single sample is the source of the 20 T cell receptor beta chains below, sequenced in a study of T cell repertoires in cytomegalovirus infection. The antigens of these receptors remain unknown. TCRdb redid the calling of the reads with MiXCR, one entry per CDR3 protein. The sample holds about 920,000 distinct CDR3 sequences, approximately 31% seen once. The specimen was cultured CD8+ T cells from PBMCs, collected from culture after CMV antigen stimulation. The receptors shown here come from a human donor in good health (CMV status not recorded). Some clones in this sample may be carry-over from other donors' samples.

The chain employs TRBV27 and TRBJ2-2; no reliable D call. The CDR3 consists of 14 residues. V was pared by 3 bases and J by 2 bases, with 7 bases between. CDR1 is MNHEY, CDR2 SMNVEV, per germline (reference sequence). The CDR3 DNA follows: TGTGCCAGCAGTTTTCCAGGCAACACCGGGGAGCTGTTTTTT. It codes for CASSFPGNTGELFF.

There are a few counts of this clonotype. The gene calls are TRBV6-1 and TRBJ2-7; 10 positions agree with TRBD1. Trimming at V came to 7 bases and at J to 3 bases, leaving 24 bases not matched to a gene. Germline CDR1 MNHNS, CDR2 SASEGT. The CDR3 length is 20 residues. Here the CDR3 DNA reads TGTGCCAGCACTGACCGCCCTGGGGACAGGGGCCCAGAAACGTTCTACGAGCAGTACGTC. Translated: CASTDRPGDRGPETFYEQYV.

The sample holds a few counts of this clonotype. The chain combines TRBV28 with TRBJ1-5; D not certain. This CDR3 is built from 14 residues. CDR1 is MDHEN, CDR2 SYDVKM, per germline. V lost 6 bases and J 3 bases, leaving 12 bases between the germline ends. The CDR3 region is CASRGRPNNQPQHF. The DNA of the CDR3 is TGTGCCAGCAGGGGCAGACCAAACAATCAGCCCCAGCATTTT.

V and J are TRBV10-3 and TRBJ2-2, with 11 positions matching TRBD2. Germline V CDR1 and CDR2: ENHRY, SYGVKD. The V segment lost 4 bases and the J segment 5 bases; nucleotides outside the gene matches: 9. This CDR3 region has 17 residues. DNA for the CDR3: TGTGCCATCAGTGCCCGAACTAGCGGGGGTGGAACCGGGGAGCTGTTTTTT. The encoded protein is CAISARTSGGGTGELFF.

This clonotype was recorded many times. This chain connects TRBV12-3 or TRBV12-4 to TRBJ1-2; 7 nucleotides align to TRBD1. The length of the CDR3 is 15 residues. The trim removed 5 bases at V and 2 bases at J, leaving 8 bases unmatched. CDR3 sequence: CASSTGTARNYGYTF. The CDR3 bases are TGTGCCAGCAGTACCGGGACAGCGAGAAACTATGGCTACACCTTC.

This chain links TRBV7-9 with TRBJ1-4; D is unclear. Per the germline V gene, CDR1 is SEHNR and CDR2 is FQNEAQ (reference sequence). V lost 0 bases to trimming and J lost 4 bases, with 12 bases between them. This CDR3 contains 16 residues. Written as DNA, the CDR3 is TGTGCCAGCAGCTTAGCCTCGGCAGGCTTTAATGAAAAACTGTTTTTT. Translated: CASSLASAGFNEKLFF.

The chain recombines TRBV7-6 with TRBJ2-7; 10 positions match TRBD2. The V and J ends lost 4 bases and 4 bases, in that order; junction bases with no gene match: 13. The CDR3 consists of 17 residues. The germline CDR1 and CDR2 sequences are SGHVS and FNYEAQ. The CDR3 sequence: CASSSGGGTSDPYEQYV. The DNA of the CDR3 is TGTGCCAGCAGCTCAGGCGGCGGGACTAGCGACCCATACGAGCAGTACGTC.

The V and J genes are TRBV19 and TRBJ2-1, with a weak D call TRBD2 (6 bases). The germline V gene encodes CDR1 LNHDA and CDR2 SQIVND (reference sequence). CDR3 length equals 16 residues. Trimming took off 5 bases at V and 0 bases at J, with 14 bases between the two ends. CDR3 DNA sequence: TGTGCCAGTAGTCCCTTTAGCGGTAGCTCCTACAATGAGCAGTTCTTC. Translation: CASSPFSGSSYNEQFF.

This clonotype was recorded many times. CDR3 amino acids: CASSYTGDTEAFF. CDR3 bases: TGTGCCAGCAGTTATACAGGGGACACTGAAGCTTTCTTT. J is TRBJ1-1 and V is TRBV28; 7 bases fit TRBD1. CDR3 length: 13 amino acids. Germline V gives CDR1 MDHEN, CDR2 SYDVKM. The junction had 2 bases not matched to a gene; V was cut back by 4 bases and J by 3 bases.

In this sample, this clonotype turned up many times. This sequence joins TRBV11-2 and TRBJ2-7; 9 positions match TRBD2. Trimming removed 0 bases from V and 2 bases from J; junction bases left unmatched: 5. CDR1 is SGHAT, CDR2 FQNNGV, per germline. The length of the CDR3 is 16 residues. CDR3 in amino acids: CASSLEAGGATYEQYV. The CDR3 nucleotides read TGTGCCAGCAGCTTAGAAGCGGGGGGTGCTACCTACGAGCAGTACGTC.

This clonotype occurred once. This chain links TRBV6-8 with TRBJ1-3; D is uncertain. The length of the CDR3 is 18 residues. The germline V and J ends were trimmed by 0 bases and 1 base, with 16 bases remaining between them. Germline lookup yields CDR1 MNHGY and CDR2 SAAAGT. CDR3 nucleotide sequence: TGTGCCAGCAGTTACTCGAGTGCAGCCATAGATTCTGGAAACACCATATATTTT. Amino acids: CASSYSSAAIDSGNTIYF.

This clonotype was recorded many times. The V and J genes are TRBV7-2 and TRBJ1-2, with 9 bases lining up with TRBD1. Looked up from germline, CDR1 is SGHTA and CDR2 is FQGNSA. This CDR3 is 17 amino acids long. With V trimmed by 1 base and J by 1 base, 7 bases remained unmatched. The CDR3 protein is CASSLGTGGNRNYGYTF. As DNA, the CDR3 is TGTGCCAGCAGCTTAGGAACAGGGGGCAATCGTAACTATGGCTACACCTTC.

V is TRBV7-9 and J is TRBJ2-1; TRBD2 aligns across 10 bases. The CDR3 extends over 15 amino acids. Trimming removed 1 base from V and 5 bases from J; junction bases left unmatched: 2. CDR1 and CDR2 (germline): SEHNR, FQNEAQ (reference sequence). This chain's CDR3 is CASSLDGLADNEQFF. In DNA, the CDR3 is TGTGCCAGCAGCTTAGATGGACTAGCGGACAATGAGCAGTTCTTC.

This clonotype was counted between two and nine times. The CDR3 here is CASWNAGTYEQYF. The CDR3 bases are TGTGCCAGCTGGAACGCAGGAACCTACGAGCAGTACTTC. The J gene is TRBJ2-7, the V gene TRBV6-6; unclear D gene. V dropped 8 bases and J dropped 2 bases, with 13 bases sitting between them. This CDR3 has 13 amino acids. From germline, CDR1 is MNHNY and CDR2 SVGAGI (reference sequence).

This chain links TRBV11-1 with TRBJ2-7; D remains ambiguous. The CDR3 spans 13 residues. Per the germline V gene, CDR1 is SGHAT and CDR2 is FQDESV (reference sequence). The ends were cut back, 2 bases at V and 3 bases at J, with 8 bases in the middle. The CDR3 DNA sequence: TGTGCCAGCAGCTTAATGCAGGACTACGAGCAGTACTTC. Translated, it gives CASSLMQDYEQYF. Complete variable domain (other parts from reference TRBV11-1 and TRBJ2-7): EAEVAQSPRYKITEKSQAVAFWCDPISGHATLYWYRQILGQGPELLVQFQDESVVDDSQLPKDRFSAERLKGVDSTLKIQPAELGDSAMYLCASSLMQDYEQYFGPGTRLTVT.

In this sample, this clonotype turned up many times. The chain has TRBV7-8 and TRBJ1-3; D remains unclear. The CDR3 runs 13 residues. V was trimmed by 1 base and J by 2 bases, leaving 3 bases between them. Germline-derived CDR1 and CDR2 are SGHVS and FQNEAQ. CDR3 sequence reads: CASSLEAGNTIYF. The CDR3 region has the DNA TGTGCCAGCAGCTTAGAAGCTGGAAACACCATATATTTT.

CDR3 nucleotides: TGTGCCATCAGTGAATGGAGGGTGGAGGGCTATGGCTACACCTTC. Amino acid sequence: CAISEWRVEGYGYTF. The chain recombines TRBV10-3 with TRBJ1-2; no firm D call. This CDR3 is built from 15 residues. Per germline, CDR1 ENHRY and CDR2 SYGVKD. V lost 3 bases, J lost 4 bases, and 15 bases lay in between.

CDR3 sequence reads: CASSTGGGANTQYF. CDR3 bases: TGTGCCAGCAGCACTGGAGGGGGGGCGAATACGCAGTATTTT. J is TRBJ2-3 and V is TRBV27; a weak D match, TRBD2 (7 bases). The germline V gene has CDR1 MNHEY and CDR2 SMNVEV (reference sequence). The length of the CDR3 is 14 residues. V dropped 6 bases and J dropped 7 bases, with 17 bases sitting between them.

The sample holds a few counts of this clonotype. J is TRBJ2-1 and V is TRBV7-6; 8 nucleotides match TRBD2. Germline CDR1 reads SGHVS; CDR2 reads FNYEAQ. V dropped 11 bases and J dropped 7; count of bases not matched to a gene: 10. CDR3 size: 13 residues. CDR3 nucleotide sequence: TGTGCCGGGCGGGAGGCATGGGGGAATGAGCAGTTCTTC. It codes for CAGREAWGNEQFF.

The chain couples TRBV7-6 to TRBJ2-1; D is undetermined. V was pared by 4 bases and J by 9 bases, with 13 bases between. This CDR3 region has 13 residues. Germline assignment: CDR1 SGHVS and CDR2 FNYEAQ. The CDR3 DNA follows: TGTGCCAGCAGCTCCAGCCCTGGGTTTGAGCAGTTCTTC. Residues: CASSSSPGFEQFF.